Following are 10 T cell receptor beta chains from one sample sequenced in a study of siplizumab effects on memory and regulatory T cells. Assay: immunoSEQ multiplex PCR; the TCRdb copy retains only in-frame clones and omits some. The sample consists of tens of thousands of clones, about 97% of them appearing once. Source material: naive CD8+ T cells sorted from blood. These receptors all come from a human donor in good health.

V usage is TRBV4-3 and J usage is TRBJ2-7; 8 bases match TRBD1. Germline CDR1 LGHNA, CDR2 YSLEER. The CDR3 is made up of 13 amino acids. V lost 3 bases and J lost 2; bases outside the gene matches: 0. The CDR3 here is CASSQDRAYEQYF. CDR3 bases: TGCGCCAGCAGCCAGGACAGGGCCTACGAGCAGTACTTC.

In this sample, this clone turned up once. This CDR3 reads CASSAGSNQPQHF. CDR3 bases: TGTGCCAGCAGCGCCGGAAGTAATCAGCCCCAGCATTTT. The chain carries TRBV9 and TRBJ1-5; D is unresolved. The germline V and J ends were trimmed by 3 bases and 4 bases, with 8 bases remaining between them. Germline loops: CDR1 SGDLS, CDR2 YYNGEE. The CDR3 runs 13 residues.

This clone has only one observation. This chain joins TRBV7-8 and TRBJ2-7, with D unresolved. This CDR3 contains 12 residues. Germline CDR1 SGHVS, CDR2 FQNEAQ. With 5 bases removed from V and 3 bases from J, the gap between germline ends came to 8 bases. CDR3 region: CASSPTVYEQYF. CDR3 coding DNA: TGTGCCAGCAGCCCTACGGTCTACGAGCAGTACTTC. Filled out from reference TRBV7-8 and TRBJ2-7, the complete variable domain reads GAGVSQSPRYKVAKRGQDVALRCDPISGHVSLFWYQQALGQGPEFLTYFQNEAQLDKSGLPSDRFFAERPEGSVSTLKIQRTQQEDSAVYLCASSPTVYEQYFGPGTRLTVT.

The chain has TRBV5-1 and TRBJ2-5; 7 nucleotides match TRBD2. This CDR3 is built from 15 residues. After removal of 0 bases from V and 4 bases from J, the junction contained 6 bases not matched to a gene. Per the germline V gene, CDR1 is SGHRS and CDR2 is YFSETQ. CDR3 bases: TGCGCCAGCAGCTTGGAGGCGGGAGACCTAGAGACCCAGTACTTC. Translating it yields CASSLEAGDLETQYF.

CDR3 sequence reads: CASSTTSGRGTDTQYF. The DNA for the CDR3 is TGTGCCAGCAGCACAACTAGCGGGAGAGGCACAGATACGCAGTATTTT. V and J are TRBV7-8 and TRBJ2-3; 11 bases are shared with TRBD2. Per the germline V gene, CDR1 is SGHVS and CDR2 is FQNEAQ. This CDR3 contains 16 residues. Unmatched junction bases numbered 5, after V lost 5 bases and J lost 1 base.

The chain joins TRBV27 to TRBJ1-4, with 9 bases identical to TRBD1. Trimming cost V 2 bases and J 7 bases; bases outside gene matches: 2. This CDR3 comprises 14 residues. Germline CDR1 reads MNHEY; CDR2 reads SMNVEV (reference sequence). CDR3 amino acids: CASSLGTGLEKLFF. The DNA for the CDR3 is TGTGCCAGCAGTTTAGGGACAGGGCTTGAAAAACTGTTTTTT.

The chain recombines TRBV4-1 with TRBJ2-7; 10 positions match TRBD2. CDR3 size: 15 residues. Unmatched junction bases numbered 6, after V lost 0 bases and J lost 7 bases. The germline CDR1 and CDR2 sequences are MGHRA and YSYEKL. The CDR3 DNA reads as TGCGCCAGCAGCCAAGATGGGGGACTAGCGAGAGAGCAGTACTTC. It translates to CASSQDGGLAREQYF.

The chain employs TRBV5-1 and TRBJ2-7, with 8 bases fitting TRBD2. J was trimmed by 1 base and V by 3 bases; bases with no gene match: 6. This CDR3 has 15 residues. CDR1 SGHRS and CDR2 YFSETQ come from the germline V gene. The CDR3 bases are TGCGCCAGCAGCTCGACTAGCGCGGAGTCCTACGAGCAGTACTTC. This translates into CASSSTSAESYEQYF.

This chain joins TRBV28 and TRBJ1-3, with a weak D call TRBD1 (6 bases). The V end lost 2 bases, the J end lost 10 bases, and 12 bases lay between the germline ends. Looked up from germline, CDR1 is MDHEN and CDR2 is SYDVKM. This CDR3 is 13 amino acids long. CDR3 in DNA: TGTGCCAGCAGTTTAGGGGGCGCGGGAACCATATATTTT. Translating gives CASSLGGAGTIYF.

With regard to this clone: At one boundary the junction diverges from the germline segment, which might be a read error. CDR3 bases: TGCAGCGTTGGCCCCGTGGGGGGCCTCACCCGGGTGGTCTTT. Translated, it gives CSVGPVGGLTRVVF. The chain links TRBV29-1 to TRBJ1-1, with D possibly being TRBD1 (6 bases). Germline V gives CDR1 SQVTM, CDR2 ANQGSEA. This CDR3 region has 14 residues.